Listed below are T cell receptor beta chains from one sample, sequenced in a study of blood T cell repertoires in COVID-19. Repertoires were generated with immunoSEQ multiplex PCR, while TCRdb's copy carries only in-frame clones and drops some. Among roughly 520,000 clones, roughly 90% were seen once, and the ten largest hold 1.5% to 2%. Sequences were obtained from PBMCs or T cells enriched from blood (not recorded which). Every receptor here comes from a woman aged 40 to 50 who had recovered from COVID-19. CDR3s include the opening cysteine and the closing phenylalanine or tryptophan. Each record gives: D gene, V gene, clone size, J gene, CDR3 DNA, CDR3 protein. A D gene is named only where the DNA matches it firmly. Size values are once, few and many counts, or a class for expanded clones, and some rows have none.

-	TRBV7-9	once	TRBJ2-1	TGTGCCAGCAGCTTAAGCCCAAGCCTAGGCCCGTTGGATGAGCAGTTCTTC	CASSLSPSLGPLDEQFF
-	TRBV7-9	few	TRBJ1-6	TGTGCCAGCAGCTTAACCACTCTAGGATCACCCCTCCACTTT	CASSLTTLGSPLHF
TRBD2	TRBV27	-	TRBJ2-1	TGTGCCAGCAGACCCATAAGCGGGACTTTCTACAATGAGCAGTTCTTC	CASRPISGTFYNEQFF
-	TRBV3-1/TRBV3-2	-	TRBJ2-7	TGTGCCAGCAGCCAAGGAGGGAACGCCTACGAGCAGTACTTC	CASSQGGNAYEQYF
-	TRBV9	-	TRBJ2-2	TGTGCCAGCAGCCCACCCCCAGGGGCAGGGGAGCTGTTTTTT	CASSPPPGAGELFF
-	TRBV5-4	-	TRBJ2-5	TGTGCCAGCAGCCTGGGAGCGGATAACCTCCAAGAGACCCAGTACTTC	CASSLGADNLQETQYF
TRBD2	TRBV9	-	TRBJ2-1	TGTGCCAGCAGCGTGAGCGGGAGGTCCGATGAGCAGTTCTTC	CASSVSGRSDEQFF
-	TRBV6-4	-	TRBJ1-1	TGTGCCAGCAAACCGGAGCTTGTAGCCACTGAAGCTTTCTTT	CASKPELVATEAFF
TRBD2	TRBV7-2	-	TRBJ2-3	TGTGCCAGCAGCTCCCCGCTGGAGCGGGGGGGGACAGATACGCAGTATTTT	CASSSPLERGGTDTQYF
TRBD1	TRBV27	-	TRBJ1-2	TGTGCCAGCAGTTCACAGGGGGCGCATGGCTACACCTTC	CASSSQGAHGYTF
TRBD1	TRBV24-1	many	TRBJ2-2	TGTGCCACCAGTGACAGGACAGGGCACGACACCGGGGAGCTGTTTTTT	CATSDRTGHDTGELFF
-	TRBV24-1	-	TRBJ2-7	TGTGCCACCAGTGATTTGGGGGTCGCGGAGGACGAGCAGTACTTC	CATSDLGVAEDEQYF
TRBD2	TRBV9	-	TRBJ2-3	TGTGCCAGCAGTGGGGGTGGGACAGGGAGGACTAGCGGGAGACTGTTTATTAGCACAGATACGCAGTATTTT	CASSGGGTGRTSGRLFISTDTQYF
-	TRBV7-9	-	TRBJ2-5	TGTGCCAGCAGCTTAAGCGCCGGTCAAGAGACCCAGTACTTC	CASSLSAGQETQYF
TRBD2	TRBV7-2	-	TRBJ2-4	TGTGCCAGCAGCTTGGGGACTAGCGGGGTTAAAAACATTCAGTACTTC	CASSLGTSGVKNIQYF
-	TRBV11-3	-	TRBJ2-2	TGTGCCAGCAGCTTGGTTCTAGCGAGCACCGGGGAGCTGTTTTTT	CASSLVLASTGELFF
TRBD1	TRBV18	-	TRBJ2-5	TGTGCCAGCTCACCGCTAGGACAGGCCGAGACCCAGTACTTC	CASSPLGQAETQYF
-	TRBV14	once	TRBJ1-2	TGTGCCAGCAGCCAATGGAGTTTAGGCTATGGCTACACCTTC	CASSQWSLGYGYTF
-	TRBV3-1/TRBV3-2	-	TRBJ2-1	TGTGCCAGCAGCCAAGCGAGGGGTGCGGCGGGAATCTACAATGAGCAGTTCTTC	CASSQARGAAGIYNEQFF
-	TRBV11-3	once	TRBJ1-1	TGTGCCAGCAGCTTAACCTTAACAGGGCGGGCTGAAGCTTTCTTT	CASSLTLTGRAEAFF
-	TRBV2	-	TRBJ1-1	TGTGCCAGACCATCCGGCAGGGCTAACACTGAAGCTTTCTTT	CARPSGRANTEAFF
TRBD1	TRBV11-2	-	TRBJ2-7	TGTGCCAGCAGCTTAGATCAGGGGGCGATTCAGGAGCAGTACTTC	CASSLDQGAIQEQYF
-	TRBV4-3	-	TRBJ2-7	TGCGCCAGCAGCCAAGAAAATCAGGGCACCTACGAGCAGTACTTC	CASSQENQGTYEQYF
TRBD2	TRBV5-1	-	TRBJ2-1	TGCGCCAGCAGCTCTACGACTAGCGGGGACAATGAGCAGTTCTTC	CASSSTTSGDNEQFF
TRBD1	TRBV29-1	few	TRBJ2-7	TGCAGCGTTGTTGGCAGGGGGAACGAGCAGTACTTC	CSVVGRGNEQYF
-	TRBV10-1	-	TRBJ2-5	TGCGCCAGCAGTGATTCTAGGGGGGGCGGAGAGACCCAGTACTTC	CASSDSRGGGETQYF
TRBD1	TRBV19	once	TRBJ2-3	TGTGCCAGTAGTCAAGGACAGGGTACAGATACGCAGTATTTT	CASSQGQGTDTQYF
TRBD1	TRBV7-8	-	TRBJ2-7	TGTGCCAGCAGCCGAGACAGGGGGGGAACCTACGAGCAGTACTTC	CASSRDRGGTYEQYF
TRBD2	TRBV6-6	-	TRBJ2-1	TGTGCCAGCAGTTTAGCGGGAGAAACGAATGAGCAGTTCTTC	CASSLAGETNEQFF
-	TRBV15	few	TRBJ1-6	TGTGCCACCAGCAGAGTGGGGGGGGGCAATTCACCCCTCCACTTT	CATSRVGGGNSPLHF
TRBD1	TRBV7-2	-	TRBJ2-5	TGTGCCAGCAGCCTCCAGGGGGCCCAAGAGACCCAGTACTTC	CASSLQGAQETQYF
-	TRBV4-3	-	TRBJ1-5	TGCGCCAGCAGCCCCCGGGCGGGTAGCCAGCCCCAGCATTTT	CASSPRAGSQPQHF
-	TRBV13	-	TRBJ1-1	TGTGCCAGCAGCTTAGGGTTGGGGAGGCGGAAGAACACTGAAGCTTTCTTT	CASSLGLGRRKNTEAFF
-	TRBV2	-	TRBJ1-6	TGTGCCAGCCAAAGGGAGGGTAATTCACCCCTCCACTTT	CASQREGNSPLHF
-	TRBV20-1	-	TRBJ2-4	TGCAGTGCTAGTCAGGACATTCAGTACTTC	CSASQDIQYF
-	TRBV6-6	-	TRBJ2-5	TGTGCCAGCAGCTCCTCTAGGGAGACCCAGTACTTC	CASSSSRETQYF
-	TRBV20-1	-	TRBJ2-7	TGCAGTGCTAGTTTAGCCCAAGACTCCTACGAGCAGTACTTC	CSASLAQDSYEQYF
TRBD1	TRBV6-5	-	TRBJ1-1	TGTGCCAGCAGTCCGGGACAGATGAACACTGAAGCTTTCTTT	CASSPGQMNTEAFF
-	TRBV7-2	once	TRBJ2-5	TGTGCCAGCACCTTAGCTCCGGGAGCGGCAGAGACCCAGTACTTC	CASTLAPGAAETQYF
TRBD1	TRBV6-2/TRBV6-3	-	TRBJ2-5	TGTGCCAGCAGTTACAAAGACAGGGGGCGCGGAGAGACCCAGTACTTC	CASSYKDRGRGETQYF
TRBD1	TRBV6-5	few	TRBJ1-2	TGTGCCAGCAGCCATGACAGGGGTCGTGGCTACACCTTC	CASSHDRGRGYTF
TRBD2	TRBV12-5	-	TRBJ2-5	TGTGCTAGTGGCTCGGGACTACCCCAAGAGACCCAGTACTTC	CASGSGLPQETQYF
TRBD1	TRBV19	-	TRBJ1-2	TGTGCCAGTAGTAGGGACAGGGGGCTAAACTATGGCTACACCTTC	CASSRDRGLNYGYTF
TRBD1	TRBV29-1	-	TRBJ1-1	TGCAGCGTTGAAGGGGTTGGGACAGGGGAGGTTGAAGCTTTCTTT	CSVEGVGTGEVEAFF
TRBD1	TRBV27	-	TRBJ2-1	TGTGCCAGCAGCTTTGACAGGGACGCCTACAATGAGCAGTTCTTC	CASSFDRDAYNEQFF
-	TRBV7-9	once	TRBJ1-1	TGTGCCAGCAGACCTCCGGGACATGCGAACACTGAAGCTTTCTTT	CASRPPGHANTEAFF